The entry below gives a single T cell receptor beta chain sequence along with its context. The data were obtained in a study of blood T cell repertoires in COVID-19. Study-level background: Some COVID-19 samples were acute and others convalescent; all came from the United States, Italy and Spain. T cells, B-cell-depleted T cells, or PBMCs provided the cDNA or gDNA that served as material.

Germline CDR1 reads SGHRS; CDR2 reads YFSETQ. Trimming removed 4 bases from V and 3 bases from J, with 16 bases in between. This CDR3 comprises 15 residues. Recruits, aged about 18 to 100 years, lived in under 25 US areas. Self-reported history from a screening survey and questionnaire set each donor's cohort. Clones were read by immunoSEQ multiplex PCR, and TCRdb kept only the in-frame ones, dropping some. Of 250,000 to 300,000 clones in the sample, around 85% were seen once. The sequencing input was PBMCs or T cells enriched from blood (not recorded which). The chain employs TRBV5-1 and TRBJ1-1; a weak D match, TRBD1 (5 bases). The sequence derives from a woman aged 45-65 years who had recovered from COVID-19. The CDR3 loop reads CASSESGRGHTEAFF. The CDR3 coding sequence is TGCGCCAGCAGCGAGTCGGGGAGGGGCCACACTGAAGCTTTCTTT. The full variable domain, completed using reference TRBV5-1 and TRBJ1-1, is KAGVTQTPRYLIKTRGQQVTLSCSPISGHRSVSWYQQTPGQGLQFLFEYFSETQRNKGNFPGRFSGRQFSNSRSEMNVSTLELGDSALYLCASSESGRGHTEAFFGQGTRLTVV.